The text below deals with one T cell receptor (beta chain). Its antigen is unidentified. Clones were sequenced by immunoSEQ multiplex PCR, and TCRdb holds only the in-frame ones, with some missing. Of approximately 98,000 clones listed, 90% to 97% were seen once; the top ten hold 0.65% to 0.7%. V lost 1 base to trimming and J lost 3 bases, with 16 bases between them. CDR1 is SGDLS and CDR2 is YYNGEE in the germline V gene. The CDR3 covers 17 residues. Separation from the roughly 670-subject first cohort characterized the roughly 120-subject validation cohort, to which the donors belonged. The sample is drawn from a study of cytomegalovirus exposure and HLA in healthy donors. Overall study results and limits: The authors confirmed in vitro that three CMV-associated chains were specific for CMV antigens. That first-cohort TCR clusters tended to co-occur in the 95 to 150 validation repertoires was found in a later analysis.

The V and J genes are TRBV9 and TRBJ2-2; tentatively, D is TRBD2 (7 bases). The sequence was obtained from a woman aged 18-30 years in good health and CMV-seronegative. The sequenced sample consisted of PBMCs. CDR3 sequence (DNA): TGTGCCAGCAGCGTAAGTCGGGGGGCTGGGGACACCGGGGAGCTGTTTTTT. Translating it yields CASSVSRGAGDTGELFF.